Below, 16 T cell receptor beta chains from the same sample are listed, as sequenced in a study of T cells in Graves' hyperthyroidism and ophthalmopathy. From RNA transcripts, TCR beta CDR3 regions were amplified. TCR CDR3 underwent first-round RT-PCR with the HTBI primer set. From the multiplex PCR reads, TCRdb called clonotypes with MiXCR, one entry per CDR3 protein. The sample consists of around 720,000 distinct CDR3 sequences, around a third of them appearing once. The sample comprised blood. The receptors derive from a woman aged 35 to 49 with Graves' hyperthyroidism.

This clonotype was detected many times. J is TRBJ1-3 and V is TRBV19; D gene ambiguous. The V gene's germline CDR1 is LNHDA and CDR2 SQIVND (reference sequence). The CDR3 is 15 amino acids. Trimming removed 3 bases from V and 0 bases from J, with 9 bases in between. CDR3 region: CASSISVGSGNTIYF. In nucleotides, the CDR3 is TGTGCCAGTAGTATTTCCGTCGGCTCTGGAAACACCATATATTTT.

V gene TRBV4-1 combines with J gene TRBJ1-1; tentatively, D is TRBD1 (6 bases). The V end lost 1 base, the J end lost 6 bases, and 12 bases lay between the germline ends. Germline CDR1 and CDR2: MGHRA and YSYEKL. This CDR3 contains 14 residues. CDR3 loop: CASSQAGGLAEAFF. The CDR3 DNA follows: TGCGCCAGCAGCCAAGCCGGGGGGCTCGCTGAAGCTTTCTTT.

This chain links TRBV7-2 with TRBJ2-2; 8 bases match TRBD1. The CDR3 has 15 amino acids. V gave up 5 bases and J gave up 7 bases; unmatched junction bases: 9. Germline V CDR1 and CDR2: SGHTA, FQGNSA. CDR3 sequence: CASSQDRGSFGELFF. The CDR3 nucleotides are TGTGCCAGCAGCCAAGACAGGGGTTCTTTCGGGGAGCTGTTTTTT.

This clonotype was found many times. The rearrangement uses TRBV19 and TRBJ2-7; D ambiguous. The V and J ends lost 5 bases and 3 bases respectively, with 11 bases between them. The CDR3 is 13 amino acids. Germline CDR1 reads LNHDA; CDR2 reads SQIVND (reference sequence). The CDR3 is CASSPRLGYEQYF. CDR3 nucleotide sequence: TGTGCCAGTAGTCCCAGGCTAGGCTACGAGCAGTACTTC.

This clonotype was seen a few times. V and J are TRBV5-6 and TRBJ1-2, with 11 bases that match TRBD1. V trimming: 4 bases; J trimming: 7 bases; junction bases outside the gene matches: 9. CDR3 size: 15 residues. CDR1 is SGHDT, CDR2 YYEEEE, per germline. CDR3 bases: TGTGCCAGCAGCGTGGGACAGGGGGTTCTGGGTGGCTACACCTTC. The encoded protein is CASSVGQGVLGGYTF.

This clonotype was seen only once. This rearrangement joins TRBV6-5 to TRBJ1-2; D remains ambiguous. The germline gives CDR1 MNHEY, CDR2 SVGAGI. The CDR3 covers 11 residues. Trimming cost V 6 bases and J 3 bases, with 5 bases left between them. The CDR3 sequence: CASSSHYGYTF. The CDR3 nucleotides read TGTGCCAGCAGCTCCCACTATGGCTACACCTTC.

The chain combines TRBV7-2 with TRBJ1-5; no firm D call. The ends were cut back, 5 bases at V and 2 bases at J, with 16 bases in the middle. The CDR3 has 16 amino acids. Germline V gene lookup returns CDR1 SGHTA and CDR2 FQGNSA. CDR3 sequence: CASSPRTPMGNQPQHF. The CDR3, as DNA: TGTGCCAGCAGCCCCCGGACTCCGATGGGCAATCAGCCCCAGCATTTT.

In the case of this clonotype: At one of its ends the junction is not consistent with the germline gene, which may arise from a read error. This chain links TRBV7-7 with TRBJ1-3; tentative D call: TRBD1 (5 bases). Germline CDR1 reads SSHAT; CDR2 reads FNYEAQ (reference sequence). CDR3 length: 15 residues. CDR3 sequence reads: CASSLDQGRGNTIYF. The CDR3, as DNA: TGTGCTAGCAGCTTAGACCAGGGCCGCGGAAACACCATATATTTT.

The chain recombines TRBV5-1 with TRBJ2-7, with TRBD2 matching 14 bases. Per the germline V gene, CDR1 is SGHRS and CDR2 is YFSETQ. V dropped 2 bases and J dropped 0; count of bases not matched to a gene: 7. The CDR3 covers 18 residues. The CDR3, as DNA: TGCGCCAGCAGCTTCCGGACTAGCGGGAGGTCGAGCTCCTACGAGCAGTACTTC. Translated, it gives CASSFRTSGRSSSYEQYF.

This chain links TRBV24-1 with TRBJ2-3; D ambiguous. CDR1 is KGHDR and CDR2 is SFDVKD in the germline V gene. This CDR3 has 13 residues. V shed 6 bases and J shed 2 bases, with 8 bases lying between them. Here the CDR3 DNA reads TGTGCCACCAGTACCTCCTCCACAGATACGCAGTATTTT. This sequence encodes CATSTSSTDTQYF.

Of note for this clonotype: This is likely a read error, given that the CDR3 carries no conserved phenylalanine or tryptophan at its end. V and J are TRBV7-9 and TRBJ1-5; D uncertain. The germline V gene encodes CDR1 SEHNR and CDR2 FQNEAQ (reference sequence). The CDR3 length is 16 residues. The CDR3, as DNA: TGCGCCAGCAGCCGAACCTGGGGTACAAGCAATCAGCCCCAGCATTCT. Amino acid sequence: CASSRTWGTSNQPQHS.

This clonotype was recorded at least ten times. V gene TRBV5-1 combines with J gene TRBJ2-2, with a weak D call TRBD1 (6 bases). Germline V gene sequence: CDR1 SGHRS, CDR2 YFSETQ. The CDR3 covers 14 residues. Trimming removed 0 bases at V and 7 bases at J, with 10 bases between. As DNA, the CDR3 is TGCGCCAGCAGCTTGGACAGGGATGACGGGGAGCTGTTTTTT. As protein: CASSLDRDDGELFF. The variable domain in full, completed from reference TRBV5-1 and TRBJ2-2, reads KAGVTQTPRYLIKTRGQQVTLSCSPISGHRSVSWYQQTPGQGLQFLFEYFSETQRNKGNFPGRFSGRQFSNSRSEMNVSTLELGDSALYLCASSLDRDDGELFFGEGSRLTVL.

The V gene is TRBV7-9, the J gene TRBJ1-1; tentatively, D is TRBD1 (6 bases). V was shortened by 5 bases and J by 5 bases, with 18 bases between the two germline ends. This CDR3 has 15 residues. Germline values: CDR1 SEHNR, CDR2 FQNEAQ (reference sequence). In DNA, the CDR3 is TGTGCCAGCAGCCCGGCCCGGGGGGCGCGTACTGAAGCTTTCTTT. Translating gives CASSPARGARTEAFF.

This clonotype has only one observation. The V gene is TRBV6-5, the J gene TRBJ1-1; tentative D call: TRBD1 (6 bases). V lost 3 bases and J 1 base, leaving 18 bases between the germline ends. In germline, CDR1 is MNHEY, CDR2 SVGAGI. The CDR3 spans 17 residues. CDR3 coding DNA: TGTGCCAGCAGTTATTCAGAACCAACGACAGGGAACACTGAAGCTTTCTTT. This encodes CASSYSEPTTGNTEAFF.

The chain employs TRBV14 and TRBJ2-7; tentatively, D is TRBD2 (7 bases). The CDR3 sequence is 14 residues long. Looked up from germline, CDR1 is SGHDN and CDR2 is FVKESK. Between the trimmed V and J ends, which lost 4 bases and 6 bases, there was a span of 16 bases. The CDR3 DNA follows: TGTGCCAGCAGCCGGGACGGGGGGCCCCGCGAGCAGTACTTC. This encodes CASSRDGGPREQYF.

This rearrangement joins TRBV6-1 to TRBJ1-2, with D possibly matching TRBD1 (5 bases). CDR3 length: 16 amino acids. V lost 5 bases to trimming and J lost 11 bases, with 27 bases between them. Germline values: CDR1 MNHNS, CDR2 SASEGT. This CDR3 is CASSHLLHGADGVYTF. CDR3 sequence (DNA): TGTGCCAGCAGTCATCTGCTTCATGGGGCCGATGGGGTGTACACCTTC.